Following are 27 T cell receptor beta chains from one sample sequenced in a study of shared clonotypes between healthy human individuals. Measured with immunoSEQ multiplex PCR; TCRdb has only the in-frame clones, and not every one. The sample includes about 2.3 million clones, 85% to 95% of them seen just once. Sequencing was performed on naive CD4+ T cells from PBMCs. The sample's subset: CD45RA+ positively selected. Receptors were obtained from a young man in good health. Some clones in this sample may be carry-over from other donors' samples.

The J gene is TRBJ2-7, the V gene TRBV28, with D perhaps given as TRBD1 or TRBD2 (5 bases each). Germline CDR1 is MDHEN and CDR2 is SYDVKM. Trimming cost V 6 bases and J 7 bases, with 22 bases left between them. The CDR3 runs to 15 residues. This CDR3 reads CASSTPGTSREEQYF. The CDR3 DNA reads as TGTGCCAGCAGCACGCCGGGAACCTCCAGGGAGGAGCAGTACTTC. The full variable domain, its missing parts supplied by reference TRBV28 and TRBJ2-7, is DVKVTQSSRYLVKRTGEKVFLECVQDMDHENMFWYRQDPGLGLRLIYFSYDVKMKEKGDIPEGYSVSREKKERFSLILESASTNQTSMYLCASSTPGTSREEQYFGPGTRLTVT.

The chain is built from TRBV5-1 and TRBJ2-5, with D possibly matching TRBD1 (5 bases). The V gene's germline CDR1 is SGHRS and CDR2 YFSETQ. The CDR3 consists of 14 residues. Deletions cut 0 bases from V and 0 bases from J, with 6 bases between. The CDR3 DNA reads TGCGCCAGCAGCTTGGAGGGGTACCAAGAGACCCAGTACTTC. It codes for CASSLEGYQETQYF.

This clone was detected only once. The V gene is TRBV5-1, the J gene TRBJ2-7; 8 nucleotides line up with TRBD1. The CDR3 totals 15 residues. J lost 2 bases, V lost 4 bases, and 8 bases had no gene match. Germline loops: CDR1 SGHRS, CDR2 YFSETQ. Written as DNA, the CDR3 is TGCGCCAGCAGCCTGACAGGGGATTTAACCTACGAGCAGTACTTC. Amino acids: CASSLTGDLTYEQYF.

V usage is TRBV30 and J usage is TRBJ1-6; no reliable D call. This CDR3 has 13 amino acids. Trimming took off 7 bases at V and 4 bases at J, with 11 bases between the two ends. CDR1 is GTSNPN, CDR2 SVGIG, per germline (reference sequence). CDR3 nucleotides: TGTGCCTTTCACGGGCAGTATAATTCACCCCTCCACTTT. Translated, it gives CAFHGQYNSPLHF.

The chain employs TRBV5-1 and TRBJ2-1; 10 nucleotides line up with TRBD2. With 3 bases clipped from V and 8 bases from J, the junction kept 5 bases outside the gene matches. Germline assignment: CDR1 SGHRS and CDR2 YFSETQ. The CDR3 spans 14 residues. In nucleotides, the CDR3 is TGCGCCAGCAGCTCGGCTAGCGGGAGTTATGAGCAGTTCTTC. As protein: CASSSASGSYEQFF.

This chain links TRBV6-1 with TRBJ1-5, with D unresolved. Germline V gives CDR1 MNHNS, CDR2 SASEGT. CDR3 length equals 12 residues. Trimming removed 5 bases from V and 4 bases from J, with 6 bases in between. Here the CDR3 reads CASSSNNQPQHF. The CDR3 DNA sequence: TGTGCCAGCAGTTCGAATAATCAGCCCCAGCATTTT.

This clone was recorded only once. V and J are TRBV11-2 and TRBJ2-5; TRBD2 agrees at 9 bases. V gave up 3 bases and J gave up 4 bases; unmatched junction bases: 6. The CDR3 is made up of 15 amino acids. The germline CDR1 and CDR2 sequences are SGHAT and FQNNGV. The CDR3 sequence is CASSLGGRARETQYF. CDR3 nucleotides: TGTGCCAGCAGCTTGGGCGGGAGGGCACGAGAGACCCAGTACTTC. Full variable domain (rest looked up from reference TRBV11-2 and TRBJ2-5): EAGVAQSPRYKIIEKRQSVAFWCNPISGHATLYWYQQILGQGPKLLIQFQNNGVVDDSQLPKDRFSAERLKGVDSTLKIQPAKLEDSAVYLCASSLGGRARETQYFGPGTRLLVL.

The gene calls are TRBV2 and TRBJ1-2, with 7 nucleotides matching TRBD1. Germline V gene sequence: CDR1 SNHLY, CDR2 FYNNEI. The CDR3 has 15 residues. V trimming: 3 bases; J trimming: 3 bases; junction bases outside the gene matches: 7. The CDR3 loop reads CASSDQTGFHYGYTF. CDR3 coding DNA: TGTGCCAGCAGTGACCAGACAGGGTTTCACTATGGCTACACCTTC.

The J gene is TRBJ2-3, the V gene TRBV7-9; 8 bases match TRBD2. CDR1 is SEHNR, CDR2 FQNEAQ, per germline (reference sequence). This CDR3 spans 15 amino acids. The trim removed 2 bases at V and 1 base at J, leaving 2 bases unmatched. For the CDR3, the DNA is TGTGCCAGCAGCTTATGGCGGGAGGGCACAGATACGCAGTATTTT. Translation gives CASSLWREGTDTQYF.

The chain is built from TRBV7-9 and TRBJ2-7; perhaps TRBD1 as D (5 bases). This CDR3 region has 13 residues. Germline assignment: CDR1 SEHNR and CDR2 FQNEAQ (reference sequence). The V end lost 4 bases, the J end lost 7 bases, and 14 bases lay between the germline ends. The CDR3 DNA is TGTGCCAGCAGCTCCATGGGGCTTTTTGAGCAGTACTTC. This codes for CASSSMGLFEQYF. The full variable domain, rest sourced from reference TRBV7-9 and TRBJ2-7, is DTGVSQNPRHKITKRGQNVTFRCDPISEHNRLYWYRQTLGQGPEFLTYFQNEAQLEKSRLLSDRFSAERPKGSFSTLEIQRTEQGDSAMYLCASSSMGLFEQYFGPGTRLTVT.

The genes are TRBV30 and TRBJ2-7; 7 nucleotides align to TRBD1. The germline V gene has CDR1 GTSNPN and CDR2 SVGIG (reference sequence). Unmatched junction bases numbered 5, after V lost 2 bases and J lost 4 bases. The CDR3 spans 13 residues. The CDR3 DNA reads TGTGCCTGGAGTAGACAGGGTCGGTACGAGCAGTACTTC. Translating it yields CAWSRQGRYEQYF.

The genes are TRBV7-3 and TRBJ2-1; TRBD2 might be the D (6 bases). V was cut by 3 bases and J by 12 bases, with 12 bases left in between. Germline loops: CDR1 SGHTA, CDR2 FQGTGA. This CDR3 has 12 residues. The CDR3 sequence: CASSFPRERQFF. The DNA for the CDR3 is TGTGCCAGCAGCTTTCCCCGGGAGAGGCAGTTCTTC. The full variable domain, its missing parts supplied by reference TRBV7-3 and TRBJ2-1, is GAGVSQTPSNKVTEKGKYVELRCDPISGHTALYWYRQSLGQGPEFLIYFQGTGAADDSGLPNDRFFAVRPEGSVSTLKIQRTERGDSAVYLCASSFPRERQFFGPGTRLTVL.

Note on this clone: Its ends do not fully match the called genes, so a read error is possible. V is TRBV5-1 and J is TRBJ2-1, with 10 bases matching TRBD2. The CDR3 contains 15 residues. Germline CDR1 reads SGHRS; CDR2 reads YFSETQ. DNA of the CDR3: TGCGCCAGCAGATTGGGACTAGCGAGCTACAATGAGCAGTTCTTC. Protein sequence: CASRLGLASYNEQFF.

V is TRBV19 and J is TRBJ2-7, with D unresolved. The V and J ends lost 7 bases and 3 bases respectively, with 10 bases between them. CDR3 length equals 12 residues. The V gene's germline CDR1 is LNHDA and CDR2 SQIVND (reference sequence). The chain's CDR3 is CASTSPHYEQYF. The CDR3 region has the DNA TGTGCCAGTACGTCGCCCCACTACGAGCAGTACTTC.

The rearrangement uses TRBV6-5 and TRBJ1-1; D is unresolved. This CDR3 has 12 residues. V dropped 7 bases and J dropped 7 bases, with 13 bases sitting between them. CDR1 is MNHEY, CDR2 SVGAGI, per germline. The CDR3 region is CASTSRSFEAFF. CDR3 in DNA: TGTGCCAGCACGAGTAGAAGTTTTGAAGCTTTCTTT.

V and J are TRBV9 and TRBJ2-7; TRBD1 or TRBD2 may be the D gene (6 bases each). This CDR3 comprises 13 residues. Looked up from germline, CDR1 is SGDLS and CDR2 is YYNGEE. V was pared by 4 bases and J by 6 bases, with 14 bases between. The CDR3 DNA reads as TGTGCCAGCAGCTTAGGGGGGATCGGCGAGCAGTACTTC. This translates into CASSLGGIGEQYF.

This chain joins TRBV28 and TRBJ2-7; 8 bases fit TRBD1. Germline V CDR1 and CDR2: MDHEN, SYDVKM. This CDR3 has 13 amino acids. After removal of 3 bases from V and 6 bases from J, the junction contained 4 bases not matched to a gene. The CDR3 nucleotides read TGTGCCAGCAGTTTTACGGGACAGGCCGAGCAGTACTTC. It yields the protein CASSFTGQAEQYF.

The J gene is TRBJ2-1, the V gene TRBV28; 7 bases are a match to TRBD1. J gave up 3 bases and V 6 bases, and 8 bases lay outside the gene matches. This CDR3 contains 15 residues. Germline-derived CDR1 and CDR2 are MDHEN and SYDVKM. The chain's CDR3 is CASRSGGQNYNEQFF. DNA for the CDR3: TGTGCCAGCAGGTCAGGGGGACAGAACTACAATGAGCAGTTCTTC.

The chain links TRBV10-3 to TRBJ1-1; 8 bases align to TRBD1. This CDR3 has 14 amino acids. Germline CDR1 is ENHRY and CDR2 is SYGVKD. With V trimmed by 2 bases and J by 10 bases, 9 bases remained unmatched. CDR3 nucleotide sequence: TGTGCCATCAGTGAGCTTACCCAGGGGGCGGGAGCTTTCTTT. This translates into CAISELTQGAGAFF.

This clone was counted a single time. This sequence joins TRBV6-1 and TRBJ2-7, with no clear D. This CDR3 is 14 amino acids long. The ends were cut back, 2 bases at V and 3 bases at J, with 11 bases in the middle. CDR1 is MNHNS, CDR2 SASEGT, per germline. The chain's CDR3 is CASSEYGNLYEQYF. CDR3 bases: TGTGCCAGCAGTGAATACGGAAATCTCTACGAGCAGTACTTC.

The chain is built from TRBV4-1 and TRBJ2-1, with D hard to call. CDR3 length: 15 residues. V gave up 2 bases and J gave up 4 bases, with 12 bases separating them. CDR1 is MGHRA, CDR2 YSYEKL, per germline. Written as DNA, the CDR3 is TGCGCCAGCAGCCAACCGAGGAGTGGGTACAATGAGCAGTTCTTC. Translated, it gives CASSQPRSGYNEQFF.

This chain links TRBV5-6 with TRBJ1-5, with D perhaps TRBD1 (6 bases). This CDR3 has 13 amino acids. V was shortened by 6 bases and J by 6 bases, with 13 bases between the two germline ends. From germline, CDR1 is SGHDT and CDR2 YYEEEE. Here the CDR3 reads CASTLGGSQPQHF. In DNA, the CDR3 is TGTGCCAGCACCCTAGGGGGTTCTCAGCCCCAGCATTTT.

The chain recombines TRBV18 with TRBJ2-2, with a possible D match to TRBD1 (6 bases). The CDR3 has 16 residues. The germline V gene has CDR1 KGHSH and CDR2 LQKENI. V lost 3 bases and J lost 1, with 12 bases in between. The CDR3 protein is CASSPGQIKNTGELFF. CDR3 DNA sequence: TGTGCCAGCTCACCTGGACAGATTAAGAACACCGGGGAGCTGTTTTTT.

The chain couples TRBV28 to TRBJ2-7, with D possibly being TRBD1 (6 bases). Trimming left V 2 bases short and J 12 bases short, with 11 bases between. From germline, CDR1 is MDHEN and CDR2 SYDVKM. The CDR3 has 11 amino acids. CDR3 protein: CASSLNGDTYF. Written as DNA, the CDR3 is TGTGCCAGCAGTTTAAACGGGGACACGTACTTC.

J is TRBJ2-5 and V is TRBV28; D is unclear. The V and J ends lost 3 bases and 2 bases respectively, with 7 bases between them. Per germline, CDR1 MDHEN and CDR2 SYDVKM. The CDR3 spans 13 residues. As DNA, the CDR3 is TGTGCCAGCAGTTTTATCTATCAAGAGACCCAGTACTTC. Amino acids: CASSFIYQETQYF.

The CDR3 sequence: CASSEAPGREYHTQYF. The DNA for the CDR3 is TGTGCCAGCAGTGAGGCCCCGGGGCGGGAGTATCATACGCAGTATTTT. The rearrangement uses TRBV25-1 and TRBJ2-3, with 7 bases matching TRBD2. With 3 bases clipped from V and 7 bases from J, the junction kept 13 bases outside the gene matches. CDR3 size: 16 residues. Germline V gene data show CDR1 as MGHDK and CDR2 as SYGVNS.

The chain uses TRBV7-2 and TRBJ2-5, with no clear D. The CDR3 totals 13 residues. V shed 3 bases and J shed 2 bases, with 7 bases lying between them. Germline V gene data show CDR1 as SGHTA and CDR2 as FQGNSA. The CDR3: CASSFERQETQYF. The CDR3 DNA reads TGTGCCAGCAGCTTTGAGAGACAAGAGACCCAGTACTTC.